This T cell receptor beta chain originates from a study of OX40 agonist ivuxolimab in advanced cancers. The germline CDR1 and CDR2 sequences are MDHEN and SYDVKM. Trimming cost V 5 bases and J 7 bases; bases outside gene matches: 4. The CDR3 totals 12 residues. Some clones are missing from TCRdb's copy, which holds only in-frame ones; the method was immunoSEQ multiplex PCR. The repertoire has fewer than 110,000 clones, approximately 90% of them found once; the top ten carry roughly 1.2%. The source material was CD4+ or CD8+ T cells sorted from blood, sampled in a trial of the OX40 agonist ivuxolimab. The rearrangement joins TRBV28 to TRBJ1-2; 7 bases match TRBD1. This sequence originates from an adult with an advanced solid tumor such as melanoma, head and neck, liver or kidney cancer. Here the CDR3 reads CASSTGAGGYTF. The CDR3 bases are TGTGCCAGCAGTACAGGGGCCGGTGGCTACACCTTC.